These 30 T cell receptor beta chains came from one sample sequenced in a study of cytomegalovirus exposure and HLA in healthy donors. The PCR used 60 Vbeta and 13 Jbeta primers. The method was immunoSEQ multiplex PCR; TCRdb's version includes in-frame clones alone and lacks a portion of them. This table has approximately 190,000 clones, approximately 78% appearing once. Input material: PBMCs. These receptors were collected from a woman aged 18 to 35 in good health and CMV-seronegative.

The chain couples TRBV18 to TRBJ2-7; D perhaps matches TRBD2 (6 bases). Trimming removed 3 bases at V and 4 bases at J, with 16 bases between. The germline gives CDR1 KGHSH, CDR2 LQKENI. This CDR3 comprises 15 residues. This CDR3 reads CASSPTGTLPYEQYF. Here the CDR3 DNA reads TGTGCCAGCTCACCTACCGGGACTCTCCCTTACGAGCAGTACTTC. The full variable domain, with the rest looked up from reference TRBV18 and TRBJ2-7, is NAGVMQNPRHLVRRRGQEARLRCSPMKGHSHVYWYRQLPEEGLKFMVYLQKENIIDESGMPKERFSAEFPKEGPSILRIQQVVRGDSAAYFCASSPTGTLPYEQYFGPGTRLTVT.

V gene TRBV28 combines with J gene TRBJ1-5; no definite D call. CDR1 is MDHEN, CDR2 SYDVKM, per germline. The V and J ends lost 3 bases and 0 bases respectively, with 12 bases between them. The CDR3 is made up of 16 amino acids. CDR3 sequence: CASSLIGISSNQPQHF. CDR3 DNA sequence: TGTGCCAGCAGTTTGATCGGGATATCTAGCAATCAGCCCCAGCATTTT.

V and J are TRBV2 and TRBJ1-1; TRBD1 matches 8 bases. Germline V gene sequence: CDR1 SNHLY, CDR2 FYNNEI. V was pared by 5 bases and J by 2 bases, with 7 bases of the junction left unmatched. The CDR3 is made up of 15 amino acids. The CDR3 spells CASSTNGQGNTEAFF. The CDR3 bases are TGTGCCAGCAGTACTAACGGACAGGGCAACACTGAAGCTTTCTTT.

This chain uses TRBV5-6 with TRBJ2-7; TRBD1 matches 9 bases. Germline V gene sequence: CDR1 SGHDT, CDR2 YYEEEE. The CDR3 has 15 residues. After removal of 0 bases from V and 4 bases from J, the junction contained 5 bases not matched to a gene. CDR3 loop: CASSLGDRDDYEQYF. In DNA, the CDR3 is TGTGCCAGCAGCTTGGGGGACAGGGACGATTACGAGCAGTACTTC.

V usage is TRBV5-1 and J usage is TRBJ2-7, with TRBD2 matching 10 bases. CDR3 length equals 13 residues. CDR1 SGHRS and CDR2 YFSETQ come from the germline V gene. V was pared by 3 bases and J by 3 bases, with 0 bases of the junction left unmatched. The DNA for the CDR3 is TGCGCCAGCAGCTGGACTAGCGGCTACGAGCAGTACTTC. As protein: CASSWTSGYEQYF.

The chain links TRBV18 to TRBJ2-7; TRBD2 is a possible D gene (5 bases). Germline CDR1 KGHSH, CDR2 LQKENI. This CDR3 has 12 residues. The V end lost 3 bases, the J end lost 7 bases, and 10 bases lay between the germline ends. CDR3 nucleotides: TGTGCCAGCTCACCGGAGGATCGGGAGCAGTACTTC. It codes for CASSPEDREQYF.

The chain has TRBV7-9 and TRBJ1-5; the D is unclear. Trimming left V 3 bases short and J 6 bases short, with 24 bases between. Germline V CDR1 and CDR2: SEHNR, FQNEAQ (reference sequence). This CDR3 comprises 18 residues. The CDR3 DNA reads TGTGCCAGCAGCTTGATGGTACCCGACCCCGGGGATAGTCAGCCCCAGCATTTT. Translated, it gives CASSLMVPDPGDSQPQHF.

This chain uses TRBV5-6 with TRBJ2-5, with D unclear. The J call may be mistaken, given a closer DNA end match to TRBJ2-7. There are 12 residues in the CDR3. Per germline, CDR1 SGHDT and CDR2 YYEEEE. This CDR3 is CASSLTGYEQYF. As DNA, the CDR3 is TGTGCCAGCAGCTTGACCGGGTACGAGCAGTACTTC.

The chain is built from TRBV6-1 and TRBJ2-2; no clear D gene. The germline V and J ends were trimmed by 7 bases and 0 bases, with 9 bases remaining between them. CDR3 size: 14 residues. Germline values: CDR1 MNHNS, CDR2 SASEGT. The CDR3 is CASTWPANTGELFF. The DNA for the CDR3 is TGTGCCAGCACTTGGCCAGCGAACACCGGGGAGCTGTTTTTT.

The V call is TRBV4-1, the J call TRBJ2-5, with 13 nucleotides matching TRBD2. V lost 5 bases to trimming and J lost 3 bases; unmatched junction nucleotides: 12. This CDR3 has 18 residues. The germline CDR1 and CDR2 sequences are MGHRA and YSYEKL. CDR3 DNA sequence: TGCGCCAGCAGCTTACCTCATGGGACTAGCGGGGCCGAAGAGACCCAGTACTTC. This encodes CASSLPHGTSGAEETQYF.

The chain is built from TRBV7-2 and TRBJ2-5; TRBD2 matches 7 bases. The germline CDR1 and CDR2 sequences are SGHTA and FQGNSA. The CDR3 consists of 15 residues. The V segment lost 0 bases and the J segment 5 bases; nucleotides outside the gene matches: 6. CDR3 in DNA: TGTGCCAGCAGCTTAGCTCCCAGCGGGAAGGAGACCCAGTACTTC. It yields the protein CASSLAPSGKETQYF.

V is TRBV15 and J is TRBJ2-2, with a weak D call TRBD1 (6 bases). The CDR3 contains 16 residues. Germline V gene sequence: CDR1 LNHNV, CDR2 YYDKDF (reference sequence). V lost 3 bases, J lost 1 base, and 12 bases lay in between. The CDR3 region is CATSSPVGGNTGELFF. DNA for the CDR3: TGTGCCACCAGCAGCCCCGTAGGGGGGAACACCGGGGAGCTGTTTTTT.

This chain uses TRBV27 with TRBJ2-2; 12 nucleotides match TRBD2. V was pared by 6 bases and J by 5 bases, with 7 bases of the junction left unmatched. CDR1 and CDR2 from the germline V gene are MNHEY and SMNVEV (reference sequence). The length of the CDR3 is 16 residues. DNA for the CDR3: TGTGCCAGCAGGAGACTAGCGGGAGCTTGGACCGGGGAGCTGTTTTTT. Protein: CASRRLAGAWTGELFF.

The chain uses TRBV6-1 and TRBJ2-5, with D possibly matching TRBD1 (5 bases). Germline V gives CDR1 MNHNS, CDR2 SASEGT. Between the trimmed V and J ends, which lost 8 bases and 3 bases, there was a span of 10 bases. This CDR3 comprises 12 residues. The chain's CDR3 is CASGQGEETQYF. CDR3 nucleotide sequence: TGTGCCAGCGGGCAGGGCGAAGAGACCCAGTACTTC.

This chain links TRBV29-1 with TRBJ1-4, with D perhaps matching TRBD1 (5 bases). Trimming removed 4 bases at V and 8 bases at J, with 17 bases between. This CDR3 region has 14 residues. CDR1 and CDR2 from the germline V gene are SQVTM and ANQGSEA. CDR3 in DNA: TGCAGCGTTGGACAAAGGGGATCTGGCGAAAAACTGTTTTTT. Its translation is CSVGQRGSGEKLFF.

The chain couples TRBV5-1 to TRBJ1-2, with 9 bases matching TRBD1. The CDR3 consists of 17 residues. The germline V gene encodes CDR1 SGHRS and CDR2 YFSETQ. The J segment lost 4 bases and the V segment lost 4 bases, leaving 14 bases of the junction unmatched. CDR3 DNA sequence: TGCGCCAGCAGCCTAACGTCCGGGACAGGGATGGCCTATGGCTACACCTTC. Translated, it gives CASSLTSGTGMAYGYTF.

This chain uses TRBV7-6 with TRBJ2-2; D unresolved. Per the germline V gene, CDR1 is SGHVS and CDR2 is FNYEAQ. The CDR3 runs to 12 residues. V lost 9 bases and J lost 2, with 7 bases in between. Written as DNA, the CDR3 is TGTGCCAGTTTAGCTAACACCGGGGAGCTGTTTTTT. This gives the protein CASLANTGELFF.

To note about this clone: This specimen includes other DNA sequences encoding the same CDR3. The chain employs TRBV6-5 and TRBJ1-1, with D tentatively TRBD1 (6 bases). Trimming took 5 bases from V and 1 from J, leaving 11 bases between them. The CDR3 consists of 14 residues. In germline, CDR1 is MNHEY, CDR2 SVGAGI. Written as DNA, the CDR3 is TGTGCCAGCAGTCTTCAGGGGACGAACACTGAAGCTTTCTTT. This translates into CASSLQGTNTEAFF.

J is TRBJ1-4 and V is TRBV2; D is unclear. Deletions cut 4 bases from V and 7 bases from J, with 13 bases between. Per the germline V gene, CDR1 is SNHLY and CDR2 is FYNNEI. The CDR3 length is 14 residues. The CDR3 sequence is CASSVGEGGEKLFF. CDR3 in DNA: TGTGCCAGCAGTGTCGGGGAGGGAGGTGAAAAACTGTTTTTT.

This clone was observed once. This chain joins TRBV27 and TRBJ1-2; TRBD1 matches 9 bases. The trim removed 4 bases at V and 4 bases at J, leaving 1 base unmatched. The CDR3 sequence is 13 residues long. The germline gives CDR1 MNHEY, CDR2 SMNVEV (reference sequence). CDR3 protein: CASSWDRAYGYTF. CDR3 nucleotide sequence: TGTGCCAGCAGTTGGGACAGGGCCTATGGCTACACCTTC.

The chain joins TRBV27 to TRBJ1-5; D is ambiguous. The CDR3 spans 15 residues. V was clipped by 1 base and J by 0 bases, with 7 bases between them. CDR1 and CDR2 from the germline V gene are MNHEY and SMNVEV (reference sequence). This CDR3 reads CASSLYGFSNQPQHF. The DNA for the CDR3 is TGTGCCAGCAGTTTATACGGGTTTAGCAATCAGCCCCAGCATTTT.

The rearrangement uses TRBV29-1 and TRBJ2-3; tentative D call: TRBD1 (6 bases). V dropped 6 bases and J dropped 0 bases, with 16 bases sitting between them. CDR1 is SQVTM, CDR2 ANQGSEA, per germline. The CDR3 is made up of 15 amino acids. Here the CDR3 reads CSVIATGVSTDTQYF. The DNA for the CDR3 is TGCAGCGTCATAGCGACAGGAGTCAGCACAGATACGCAGTATTTT.

The chain carries TRBV21-1 and TRBJ2-7; the table's D call TRBD1 went unverified against the DNA. TRBV21-1 is a listed pseudogene. The CDR3 runs to 16 residues. CDR3 residues: CASSNPRDREHYEQYF. The DNA of the CDR3 is TGTGCCAGCAGCAACCCCCGGGACAGGGAACACTACGAGCAGTACTTC.

The rearrangement uses TRBV5-4 and TRBJ2-5, with 8 nucleotides matching TRBD2. After removal of 0 bases from V and 2 bases from J, the junction contained 3 bases not matched to a gene. CDR1 is SGHNT and CDR2 is YYREEE in the germline V gene (reference sequence). This CDR3 has 15 amino acids. CDR3: CASSLELAVQETQYF. Here the CDR3 DNA reads TGTGCCAGCAGCTTGGAACTAGCGGTTCAAGAGACCCAGTACTTC. The whole variable domain, remainder taken from reference TRBV5-4 and TRBJ2-5, is ETGVTQSPTHLIKTRGQQVTLRCSSQSGHNTVSWYQQALGQGPQFIFQYYREEENGRGNFPPRFSGLQFPNYSSELNVNALELDDSALYLCASSLELAVQETQYFGPGTRLLVL.

This clone came up a few times. CDR3 bases: TGTGCCAGCAGTGGAAGGGGGCAGTATTCTGGGGCCAACGTCCTGACTTTC. This sequence encodes CASSGRGQYSGANVLTF. The rearrangement links TRBV6-1 to TRBJ2-6; 7 bases line up with TRBD1. The CDR3 contains 17 residues. V lost 4 bases to trimming and J lost 1 base; unmatched junction nucleotides: 7. Germline-derived CDR1 and CDR2 are MNHNS and SASEGT.

This chain connects TRBV14 to TRBJ2-7; tentatively, D is TRBD1 (6 bases). The CDR3 length is 15 residues. Trimming cost V 1 base and J 1 base, with 11 bases left between them. Per the germline V gene, CDR1 is SGHDN and CDR2 is FVKESK. In DNA, the CDR3 is TGTGCCAGCAGCCAAGTAGGACAGCAATCCTACGAGCAGTACTTC. This codes for CASSQVGQQSYEQYF.

This chain joins TRBV19 and TRBJ2-1; 9 bases fit TRBD1. V trimming: 0 bases; J trimming: 4 bases; junction bases outside the gene matches: 7. The germline gives CDR1 LNHDA, CDR2 SQIVND (reference sequence). This CDR3 has 17 amino acids. CDR3 sequence reads: CASSIDLGQGWYNEQFF. CDR3 DNA: TGTGCCAGTAGTATAGACCTGGGACAGGGTTGGTACAATGAGCAGTTCTTC.

This clone was counted between two and nine times. The V and J genes are TRBV5-6 and TRBJ2-2; 7 bases are a match to TRBD1. Germline CDR1 and CDR2: SGHDT and YYEEEE. V lost 3 bases to trimming and J lost 0 bases; unmatched junction nucleotides: 2. CDR3 length: 15 amino acids. CDR3 protein: CASSYRGPNTGELFF. The CDR3 nucleotides are TGTGCCAGCAGCTACAGGGGCCCGAACACCGGGGAGCTGTTTTTT.

V is TRBV27 and J is TRBJ1-3; possibly TRBD1 for D (6 bases). Germline V gene lookup returns CDR1 MNHEY and CDR2 SMNVEV (reference sequence). The CDR3 runs 15 residues. Trimming removed 5 bases at V and 2 bases at J, with 13 bases between. CDR3 sequence (DNA): TGTGCCAGCAGTCTCGACAGGAACACTGGAAACACCATATATTTT. Amino acid sequence: CASSLDRNTGNTIYF.

The V and J genes are TRBV7-9 and TRBJ1-1; no clear D. The germline gives CDR1 SEHNR, CDR2 FQNEAQ (reference sequence). The CDR3 spans 16 residues. Trimming removed 0 bases at V and 0 bases at J, with 11 bases between. The CDR3 region is CASSLARGALNTEAFF. In nucleotides, the CDR3 is TGTGCCAGCAGCTTAGCGCGGGGAGCTCTGAACACTGAAGCTTTCTTT.